The present entry profiles one TCR beta chain with its context. This record comes from a study of control samples from healthy donors and cancer patients. V lost 6 bases and J 2 bases, leaving 19 bases between the germline ends. The CDR3 runs to 16 residues. From germline, CDR1 is MNHEY and CDR2 SVGEGT. Data came from immunoSEQ multiplex PCR; TCRdb stores just in-frame clones and leaves some out. The sample lists tens of thousands of clones; around 84% were seen once. The chain combines TRBV6-2 or TRBV6-3 with TRBJ1-2; D call uncertain. Sequencing used PBMCs. This clonotype originated in a man in his 70s with lung cancer. The CDR3 bases are TGTGCCAGCAGCAACGAGGCAGCGACTTGGAACTATGGCTACACCTTC. It codes for CASSNEAATWNYGYTF.